These 8 T cell receptor beta chains were sequenced from one sample in a study of cytomegalovirus exposure and HLA in healthy donors. Generated by immunoSEQ multiplex PCR, the TCRdb table keeps only in-frame clones and is missing some. This sample has under 300,000 clones, with 90% found just once. What was sequenced was PBMCs. These receptors all stem from a woman younger than 35 in good health and CMV-seronegative.

This chain uses TRBV7-9 with TRBJ2-3; no clear D gene. The CDR3 spans 15 residues. The V end was cut by 4 bases, the J end by 0 bases, with 11 bases between. From germline, CDR1 is SEHNR and CDR2 FQNEAQ (reference sequence). The CDR3 loop is CASSSVAASTDTQYF. DNA of the CDR3: TGTGCCAGCAGCTCGGTCGCGGCTAGCACAGATACGCAGTATTTT. Full variable domain (remainder filled in from reference TRBV7-9 and TRBJ2-3): DTGVSQNPRHKITKRGQNVTFRCDPISEHNRLYWYRQTLGQGPEFLTYFQNEAQLEKSRLLSDRFSAERPKGSFSTLEIQRTEQGDSAMYLCASSSVAASTDTQYFGPGTRLTVL.

V and J are TRBV6-5 and TRBJ2-5; TRBD1 matches 9 bases. V lost 0 bases and J lost 5; bases outside the gene matches: 7. The CDR3 loop spans 16 amino acids. In germline, CDR1 is MNHEY, CDR2 SVGAGI. DNA of the CDR3: TGTGCCAGCAGTTACTCATCAGGACAGGGGAGTGAGACCCAGTACTTC. It yields the protein CASSYSSGQGSETQYF.

The chain couples TRBV5-1 to TRBJ1-1, with a weak D call TRBD1 (6 bases). CDR3 length equals 18 residues. Trimming cost V 4 bases and J 0 bases, with 22 bases left between them. Germline V gene sequence: CDR1 SGHRS, CDR2 YFSETQ. The chain's CDR3 is CASSGRTDRESMNTEAFF. CDR3 DNA: TGCGCCAGCAGCGGTCGGACAGATAGAGAATCCATGAACACTGAAGCTTTCTTT.

The chain carries TRBV29-1 and TRBJ1-5, with TRBD1 matching 8 bases. The CDR3 covers 14 residues. V shed 5 bases, J shed 1 base, and the junction held 4 bases outside the gene matches. Per the germline V gene, CDR1 is SQVTM and CDR2 is ANQGSEA. The CDR3 DNA reads as TGCAGCGTTCTAACAGGGGGAAGCAATCAGCCCCAGCATTTT. It is translated as CSVLTGGSNQPQHF.

This chain connects TRBV21-1 to TRBJ2-3; the table gives TRBD1 as D, unverified against the DNA. TRBV21-1 counts as a pseudogene. The CDR3 sequence is 14 residues long. The CDR3 loop reads CASNGRTPIWGQYF. CDR3 coding DNA: TGTGCCAGCAACGGACGGACACCGATATGGGGGCAGTATTTT.

The chain carries TRBV2 and TRBJ1-2, with 8 bases matching TRBD1. The CDR3 runs 13 residues. After removal of 6 bases from V and 4 bases from J, the junction contained 4 bases not matched to a gene. CDR1 SNHLY and CDR2 FYNNEI come from the germline V gene. This chain's CDR3 is CASSATGGYGYTF. The CDR3 bases are TGTGCCAGCAGCGCTACAGGGGGCTATGGCTACACCTTC.

The chain combines TRBV18 with TRBJ2-2, with D maybe TRBD1 (6 bases). Germline assignment: CDR1 KGHSH and CDR2 LQKENI. V lost 1 base and J 2 bases, leaving 8 bases between the germline ends. This CDR3 is 15 amino acids long. Here the CDR3 reads CASSPRGRNTGELFF. The CDR3 nucleotides are TGTGCCAGCTCACCACGGGGGCGAAACACCGGGGAGCTGTTTTTT.

The chain recombines TRBV10-1 with TRBJ2-1, with 8 bases lining up with TRBD2. The CDR3 extends over 18 amino acids. Losses at the gene ends were 4 bases for V and 0 bases for J; bases not matched to a gene: 11. CDR1 WNHNN and CDR2 SYGVQD come from the germline V gene (reference sequence). The CDR3 bases are TGCGCCAGCAGTGGGTCGGCGGGGGGATCAGGCTCCTACAATGAGCAGTTCTTC. Translation: CASSGSAGGSGSYNEQFF.